This is a list of T cell receptor beta chains from one sample in a study of blood T cell repertoires in COVID-19. Assay: immunoSEQ multiplex PCR; the TCRdb copy retains only in-frame clones and omits some. The repertoire includes about 81,000 clones, about nine tenths of them detected once, and less than 15% sits in the top ten. The sample was peripheral blood. These receptors all stem from a man in his 70s with active or convalescent COVID-19. CDR3s include the opening cysteine and the closing phenylalanine or tryptophan. Fields, in order: CDR3 DNA, CDR3 protein, V gene, J gene, clone size, D gene. The D gene is left open where the match is weak. The listing skips clone size in some rows; elsewhere it reads once, few, many or a size class.

CDR3nt: TGTGCCAGCGGCTCATATCTCGATCAGCCCCAGCATTTT
CDR3aa: CASGSYLDQPQHF
v_gene: TRBV28
j_gene: TRBJ1-5
abundance: NA
d_gene: NA

CDR3nt: TGTGCCAGCAGTTTTCTCTCAGGTGAGCAGTTCTTC
CDR3aa: CASSFLSGEQFF
v_gene: TRBV28
j_gene: TRBJ2-1
abundance: NA
d_gene: NA

CDR3nt: TGTGCCAGTAGGACGACAGGGGGCTTTCAGCCCCAGCATTTT
CDR3aa: CASRTTGGFQPQHF
v_gene: TRBV19
j_gene: TRBJ1-5
abundance: once
d_gene: TRBD1

CDR3nt: TGTGCCAGCAGCTGGGACAGGAACACTGAAGCTTTCTTT
CDR3aa: CASSWDRNTEAFF
v_gene: TRBV12-3/TRBV12-4
j_gene: TRBJ1-1
abundance: NA
d_gene: TRBD1

CDR3nt: TGTGCCAGCAGTTTGATCGGAGGGAACACTGAAGCTTTCTTT
CDR3aa: CASSLIGGNTEAFF
v_gene: TRBV27
j_gene: TRBJ1-1
abundance: NA
d_gene: NA

CDR3nt: TGTGCCAGCAGTTTCGGGCAGGGGTCTGGCTACACCTTC
CDR3aa: CASSFGQGSGYTF
v_gene: TRBV27
j_gene: TRBJ1-2
abundance: few
d_gene: NA

CDR3nt: TGTGCCAGCTCACCAGCGATAGCCAAAAACATTCAGTACTTC
CDR3aa: CASSPAIAKNIQYF
v_gene: TRBV18
j_gene: TRBJ2-4
abundance: NA
d_gene: NA

CDR3nt: TGTGCCAGCAGCTCGACCGGGACAAGGGGTGATACGCAGTATTTT
CDR3aa: CASSSTGTRGDTQYF
v_gene: TRBV7-2
j_gene: TRBJ2-3
abundance: NA
d_gene: NA

CDR3nt: TGTGCCAGTATGAGCGGTGGTAGCACAGATACGCAGTATTTT
CDR3aa: CASMSGGSTDTQYF
v_gene: TRBV19
j_gene: TRBJ2-3
abundance: NA
d_gene: NA

CDR3nt: TGTGCCAGCAGTCTCCTAGCGGGGGGGGCCGCGGATACGCAGTATTTT
CDR3aa: CASSLLAGGAADTQYF
v_gene: TRBV6-4
j_gene: TRBJ2-3
abundance: NA
d_gene: TRBD2

CDR3nt: TGCGCCAGCAGCCAAGATGCAGGGATCACCTACAATGAGCAGTTCTTC
CDR3aa: CASSQDAGITYNEQFF
v_gene: TRBV4-3
j_gene: TRBJ2-1
abundance: NA
d_gene: NA

CDR3nt: TGTGCCAGCAGCGTATCAGGGGTTCGGATAGATACGCAGTATTTT
CDR3aa: CASSVSGVRIDTQYF
v_gene: TRBV21-1
j_gene: TRBJ2-3
abundance: NA
d_gene: NA

CDR3nt: TGTGCCAGCTCATCGAGACAGGGGGTGAGGAACACTGAAGCTTTCTTT
CDR3aa: CASSSRQGVRNTEAFF
v_gene: TRBV18
j_gene: TRBJ1-1
abundance: NA
d_gene: TRBD1

CDR3nt: TGTGCCAGCAGCCCTCCCTCAGGGCGGTCCTATGGCTACACCTTC
CDR3aa: CASSPPSGRSYGYTF
v_gene: TRBV9
j_gene: TRBJ1-2
abundance: NA
d_gene: NA

CDR3nt: TGTGCCAGCAGTTTAGGGCTAGCGGGGAACACAGATACGCAGTATTTT
CDR3aa: CASSLGLAGNTDTQYF
v_gene: TRBV27
j_gene: TRBJ2-3
abundance: NA
d_gene: TRBD2

CDR3nt: TGCGCCAGCAGCGGCGGGGGACTCACAGATACGCAGTATTTT
CDR3aa: CASSGGGLTDTQYF
v_gene: TRBV5-1
j_gene: TRBJ2-3
abundance: NA
d_gene: TRBD2

CDR3nt: TGTGCCAGCAGCTCTCGGACTAGCGGGGGTGAGACCCAGTACTTC
CDR3aa: CASSSRTSGGETQYF
v_gene: TRBV7-7
j_gene: TRBJ2-5
abundance: NA
d_gene: TRBD2

CDR3nt: TGTGCCACCAGTTGGGCTTCCAATCAGCCCCAGCATTTT
CDR3aa: CATSWASNQPQHF
v_gene: TRBV15
j_gene: TRBJ1-5
abundance: once
d_gene: NA

CDR3nt: TGCGCCAGCGGGGCGGCGGTGAACACTGAAGCTTTCTTT
CDR3aa: CASGAAVNTEAFF
v_gene: TRBV5-1
j_gene: TRBJ1-1
abundance: NA
d_gene: NA

CDR3nt: TGTGCCAGCAGCTTATTTTCGGGAGGGTCCGGCTATGGCTACACCTTC
CDR3aa: CASSLFSGGSGYGYTF
v_gene: TRBV5-8
j_gene: TRBJ1-2
abundance: NA
d_gene: NA

CDR3nt: TGTGCCAGCAGCCCCTGGGGGGTCCTTAACTATGGCTACACCTTC
CDR3aa: CASSPWGVLNYGYTF
v_gene: TRBV6-2/TRBV6-3
j_gene: TRBJ1-2
abundance: NA
d_gene: NA

CDR3nt: TGCGCCAGCAGCCGTACCTTGGTGGGACAGGGAGAATCACCCCTCCACTTT
CDR3aa: CASSRTLVGQGESPLHF
v_gene: TRBV4-1
j_gene: TRBJ1-6
abundance: NA
d_gene: TRBD1

CDR3nt: TGCGCCAGCAGCGGGACAGGCCCGACCCAGTACTTC
CDR3aa: CASSGTGPTQYF
v_gene: TRBV5-1
j_gene: TRBJ2-5
abundance: NA
d_gene: TRBD1

CDR3nt: TGTGCCAGCAGTTATTCTAGGGGAAACACCGGGGAGCTGTTTTTT
CDR3aa: CASSYSRGNTGELFF
v_gene: TRBV6-5
j_gene: TRBJ2-2
abundance: NA
d_gene: NA

CDR3nt: TGCGCCAGCAGCTTGGCCCGGACAGGGCGGACCGGGGAGCTGTTTTTT
CDR3aa: CASSLARTGRTGELFF
v_gene: TRBV5-1
j_gene: TRBJ2-2
abundance: NA
d_gene: TRBD1

CDR3nt: TGTGCCAGCAGACGCGCGGGCAGAGACGAGCAGTACTTC
CDR3aa: CASRRAGRDEQYF
v_gene: TRBV6-5
j_gene: TRBJ2-7
abundance: NA
d_gene: NA

CDR3nt: TGTGCCATCATGGGACAGGGGTTTGCTAACTATGGCTACACCTTC
CDR3aa: CAIMGQGFANYGYTF
v_gene: TRBV10-3
j_gene: TRBJ1-2
abundance: NA
d_gene: TRBD1

CDR3nt: TGTGCCAGCAGAACAGGGCAGGGCACCGGGGAGCTGTTTTTT
CDR3aa: CASRTGQGTGELFF
v_gene: TRBV28
j_gene: TRBJ2-2
abundance: NA
d_gene: NA

CDR3nt: TGCGCCAGCAGCCGGACAGATTACGAGCAGTACTTC
CDR3aa: CASSRTDYEQYF
v_gene: TRBV5-1
j_gene: TRBJ2-7
abundance: NA
d_gene: NA

CDR3nt: TGTGCCAGCAGCTCCCAGGGAGGCTCCTACAATGAGCAGTTCTTC
CDR3aa: CASSSQGGSYNEQFF
v_gene: TRBV6-2/TRBV6-3
j_gene: TRBJ2-1
abundance: few
d_gene: NA

CDR3nt: TGTGCCAGCAGTTCCCAGGGGGACGGGTTCTATGGCTACACCTTC
CDR3aa: CASSSQGDGFYGYTF
v_gene: TRBV28
j_gene: TRBJ1-2
abundance: few
d_gene: TRBD1

CDR3nt: TGTGCCAGCAGCCCGGGACAGGGGGTCGGGTATGGCTACACCTTC
CDR3aa: CASSPGQGVGYGYTF
v_gene: TRBV7-9
j_gene: TRBJ1-2
abundance: NA
d_gene: TRBD1

CDR3nt: TGTGCCAGCAACCAACCGGACAGGGGCAAATCACCCCTCCACTTT
CDR3aa: CASNQPDRGKSPLHF
v_gene: TRBV28
j_gene: TRBJ1-6
abundance: NA
d_gene: TRBD1

CDR3nt: TGTGCCAGCAGTTTGGCGATGGACAGGATAGAAGCTTTCTTT
CDR3aa: CASSLAMDRIEAFF
v_gene: TRBV6-2/TRBV6-3
j_gene: TRBJ1-1
abundance: NA
d_gene: TRBD1

CDR3nt: TGTGCCAGCAGCTCTTTACGACAGTCGACTAATGAAAAACTGTTTTTT
CDR3aa: CASSSLRQSTNEKLFF
v_gene: TRBV7-7
j_gene: TRBJ1-4
abundance: NA
d_gene: NA

CDR3nt: TGTGCCACCAGTGCGGGACAGGGGGCGCTCGGCTATGGCTACACCTTC
CDR3aa: CATSAGQGALGYGYTF
v_gene: TRBV24-1
j_gene: TRBJ1-2
abundance: NA
d_gene: TRBD1

CDR3nt: TGTGCCACCAGTGATTTGCCCGGGGATCAGCCCCAGCATTTT
CDR3aa: CATSDLPGDQPQHF
v_gene: TRBV24-1
j_gene: TRBJ1-5
abundance: NA
d_gene: NA

CDR3nt: TGTGCCAGCAGTCCCCGGACAGGGAGCCTGAACACTGAAGCTTTCTTT
CDR3aa: CASSPRTGSLNTEAFF
v_gene: TRBV27
j_gene: TRBJ1-1
abundance: NA
d_gene: TRBD1

CDR3nt: TGTGCCAGCAGTTCAGACGCGGACAGGGGGAATTCACCCCTCCACTTT
CDR3aa: CASSSDADRGNSPLHF
v_gene: TRBV6-5
j_gene: TRBJ1-6
abundance: NA
d_gene: TRBD1

CDR3nt: TGTGCCAGCAGCTTAAGAGTATCCGGGGAGCTGTTTTTT
CDR3aa: CASSLRVSGELFF
v_gene: TRBV7-9
j_gene: TRBJ2-2
abundance: NA
d_gene: NA